The 16 T cell receptor beta chains below come from one sample, sequenced in a study of control samples from healthy donors and cancer patients (dated by TCRdb to 2018 to 2020). Library generation was performed with the immunoSEQ multiplex PCR assay. TCRdb's version of the immuneACCESS table is confined to in-frame rearrangements and falls short of the full clone set. An unresolved V gene accounts for under half of the shortfall where checked; the remainder is of unknown origin. The sample includes about 96,000 clones, with 90% to 95% observed a single time. The ten most abundant clones make up around 8.2% of the sample. Sequenced material: blood. These receptor sequences come from a man between 18 and 35 years old in good health.

The V gene is TRBV5-6, the J gene TRBJ1-2; 7 bases map to TRBD1. CDR3 length: 16 amino acids. The ends lost 3 bases at V and 6 bases at J; junction bases unmatched: 14. Germline assignment: CDR1 SGHDT and CDR2 YYEEEE. The CDR3 region has the DNA TGTGCCAGCAGCTCGTACGACAGGGTCCCATTCGATGGCTACACCTTC. This gives the protein CASSSYDRVPFDGYTF.

In DNA, the CDR3 is TGTGCCAGCAGCTTAAGTCAGGGGGCCTATGGCTACACCTTC. Its translation is CASSLSQGAYGYTF. The chain joins TRBV7-9 to TRBJ1-2; 8 positions match TRBD1. Germline V gene lookup returns CDR1 SEHNR and CDR2 FQNEAQ (reference sequence). With V trimmed by 2 bases and J by 4 bases, 3 bases remained unmatched. The CDR3 is made up of 14 amino acids.

The chain employs TRBV30 and TRBJ2-1, with 12 bases identical to TRBD1. Germline V gene sequence: CDR1 GTSNPN, CDR2 SVGIG (reference sequence). This CDR3 is built from 13 residues. Unmatched junction bases numbered 4, after V lost 5 bases and J lost 8 bases. The CDR3 region has the DNA TGTGCCTGGGGGACAGGGGGCTTTGATGAGCAGTTCTTC. This codes for CAWGTGGFDEQFF.

This chain uses TRBV19 with TRBJ2-7, with 12 bases fitting TRBD1. Germline V gene sequence: CDR1 LNHDA, CDR2 SQIVND (reference sequence). With V trimmed by 5 bases and J by 5 bases, 7 bases remained unmatched. CDR3 length equals 15 residues. The CDR3 coding sequence is TGTGCCAGTAGTGGGTCCGGGACAGGGGGCGACGAGCAGTACTTC. Translating it yields CASSGSGTGGDEQYF. The whole variable domain, remainder taken from reference TRBV19 and TRBJ2-7, is DGGITQSPKYLFRKEGQNVTLSCEQNLNHDAMYWYRQDPGQGLRLIYYSQIVNDFQKGDIAEGYSVSREKKESFPLTVTSAQKNPTAFYLCASSGSGTGGDEQYFGPGTRLTVT.

V and J are TRBV27 and TRBJ2-2; D remains ambiguous. Germline assignment: CDR1 MNHEY and CDR2 SMNVEV (reference sequence). The length of the CDR3 is 15 residues. Trimming stripped 3 bases from V and 0 bases from J, with 8 bases between. CDR3 in DNA: TGTGCCAGCAGTTTGGCGATAGCGAACACCGGGGAGCTGTTTTTT. Its translation is CASSLAIANTGELFF.

The rearrangement links TRBV12-5 to TRBJ1-5; D is possibly TRBD1 (6 bases). The ends were cut back, 2 bases at V and 7 bases at J, with 9 bases in the middle. Germline V gene data show CDR1 as LGHNT and CDR2 as FRNRAP. This CDR3 region has 13 residues. In DNA, the CDR3 is TGTGCTAGTGGTTTGACAGGGCACCAGCCCCAGCATTTT. Amino acids: CASGLTGHQPQHF.

V is TRBV2 and J is TRBJ1-5; D might be TRBD1 (5 bases). Germline CDR1 is SNHLY and CDR2 is FYNNEI. V lost 7 bases and J lost 7, with 26 bases in between. The CDR3 loop spans 17 amino acids. This chain's CDR3 is CASMGVGTPPTTQPQHF. The DNA for the CDR3 is TGTGCCAGCATGGGGGTGGGGACTCCCCCCACCACACAGCCCCAGCATTTT.

As to this clone: Other nucleotide sequences in the sample specify the same CDR3. This chain connects TRBV5-5 to TRBJ1-5; no firm D call. CDR3 length: 14 residues. Germline assignment: CDR1 SGHKS and CDR2 YYEKEE (reference sequence). V dropped 0 bases and J dropped 0 bases, with 4 bases sitting between them. This chain's CDR3 is CASSLAGSNQPQHF. In DNA, the CDR3 is TGTGCCAGCAGCTTGGCTGGTAGCAATCAGCCCCAGCATTTT.

This clone was observed once. V usage is TRBV3-1 (or the pseudogene TRBV3-2) and J usage is TRBJ1-2, with D unclear. V dropped 0 bases and J dropped 5 bases, with 19 bases sitting between them. The CDR3 loop spans 17 amino acids. The germline V gene has CDR1 LGHDT and CDR2 YNNKEL (reference sequence). For the CDR3, the DNA is TGTGCCAGCAGCCAAGAATTTCGGGCCGGCGCGAAGTATGGCTACACCTTC. It translates to CASSQEFRAGAKYGYTF.

This sequence joins TRBV4-1 and TRBJ2-7; tentatively, D is TRBD2 (6 bases). This CDR3 contains 15 residues. CDR1 MGHRA and CDR2 YSYEKL come from the germline V gene. Trimming shortened V by 3 bases and J by 6 bases, and 18 bases separated the two germline ends. CDR3 amino acids: CASSHSRSREVEQYF. The CDR3 bases are TGCGCCAGCAGCCACTCAAGGTCCAGGGAGGTCGAGCAGTACTTC.

The CDR3 sequence is CASSPPRYNEQFF. DNA of the CDR3: TGTGCCAGCAGCCCCCCCCGGTACAATGAGCAGTTCTTC. This rearrangement joins TRBV7-9 to TRBJ2-1; no clear D. Per the germline V gene, CDR1 is SEHNR and CDR2 is FQNEAQ (reference sequence). V shed 5 bases and J shed 4 bases, with 9 bases lying between them. The CDR3 is made up of 13 amino acids.

A single count supports this clone. V gene TRBV28 combines with J gene TRBJ1-1; a possible D gene is TRBD1 (5 bases). The V gene lost 4 bases and the J gene lost 3 bases, with 18 bases spanning the gap. This CDR3 is 16 amino acids long. Germline V gene sequence: CDR1 MDHEN, CDR2 SYDVKM. Written as DNA, the CDR3 is TGTGCCAGCAGTTCCTACAGGACTAAGGTGGACACTGAAGCTTTCTTT. Protein sequence: CASSSYRTKVDTEAFF.

The rearrangement joins TRBV7-2 to TRBJ1-4; 8 bases are a match to TRBD1. The CDR3 is 15 amino acids. The germline V gene encodes CDR1 SGHTA and CDR2 FQGNSA. Unmatched junction bases numbered 8, after V lost 1 base and J lost 10 bases. The CDR3 here is CASSLGGGTGRKLFF. The CDR3 DNA sequence: TGTGCCAGCAGCTTAGGGGGGGGGACAGGTCGAAAACTGTTTTTT.

The gene calls are TRBV6-4 and TRBJ1-1; D is perhaps TRBD1 (5 bases). The CDR3 extends over 13 amino acids. Trimming removed 3 bases at V and 3 bases at J, with 8 bases between. Germline-derived CDR1 and CDR2 are MRHNA and SNTAGT. The CDR3 protein is CASSEARDTEAFF. CDR3 bases: TGTGCCAGCAGTGAAGCCAGGGACACTGAAGCTTTCTTT.

The rearrangement links TRBV7-2 to TRBJ2-5, with TRBD2 matching 7 bases. The CDR3 is made up of 15 amino acids. J lost 5 bases, V lost 1 base, and 7 bases had no gene match. CDR1 SGHTA and CDR2 FQGNSA come from the germline V gene. CDR3 DNA sequence: TGTGCCAGCAGCTTAGTTTACAGCGGGGTGGAGACCCAGTACTTC. Protein: CASSLVYSGVETQYF.

The rearrangement uses TRBV28 and TRBJ1-6; no clear D gene. Germline V gene sequence: CDR1 MDHEN, CDR2 SYDVKM. V lost 1 base and J 13 bases, leaving 17 bases between the germline ends. CDR3 length: 15 residues. The CDR3 region is CASSLLSEWVRPLHF. The CDR3 nucleotides read TGTGCCAGCAGTTTATTGTCCGAGTGGGTACGTCCCCTCCACTTT.